What follows are 10 T cell receptor beta chains derived from one specimen sequenced in a study of Tregs in tolerant kidney transplant recipients. The repertoire was sequenced with immunoSEQ multiplex PCR; TCRdb's copy has only in-frame clones and lacks some. The sample records 69,000 or so clones, about 89% being singletons. The source material was CD4+ T cells from blood, sampled before the transplant. The source is a human donor who received a combined kidney and bone marrow transplant.

The chain combines TRBV29-1 with TRBJ2-1, with TRBD2 as a possible D gene (6 bases). Germline-derived CDR1 and CDR2 are SQVTM and ANQGSEA. The CDR3 spans 15 residues. Trimming removed 7 bases at V and 6 bases at J, with 22 bases between. CDR3 loop: CSAKRTTASSNEQFF. In nucleotides, the CDR3 is TGCAGCGCCAAACGGACTACCGCCAGTTCCAATGAGCAGTTCTTC.

The chain employs TRBV7-2 and TRBJ2-1; D is undetermined. The CDR3 covers 14 residues. Germline V CDR1 and CDR2: SGHTA, FQGNSA. V shed 1 base and J shed 6 bases, with 10 bases lying between them. CDR3 nucleotide sequence: TGTGCCAGCAGCTTAGAGCCGGTGGTCAATGAGCAGTTCTTC. It specifies CASSLEPVVNEQFF.

The chain combines TRBV5-1 with TRBJ2-2; possibly TRBD1 for D (5 bases). The germline gives CDR1 SGHRS, CDR2 YFSETQ. The CDR3 extends over 15 amino acids. Trimming cost V 3 bases and J 3 bases, with 12 bases left between them. CDR3 amino acids: CASSSGFRDTGELFF. The DNA of the CDR3 is TGCGCCAGCAGCTCAGGGTTCCGGGACACCGGGGAGCTGTTTTTT. Drawing the rest from reference TRBV5-1 and TRBJ2-2, the complete variable domain is KAGVTQTPRYLIKTRGQQVTLSCSPISGHRSVSWYQQTPGQGLQFLFEYFSETQRNKGNFPGRFSGRQFSNSRSEMNVSTLELGDSALYLCASSSGFRDTGELFFGEGSRLTVL.

The gene calls are TRBV28 and TRBJ2-7; TRBD2 aligns across 7 bases. Germline V CDR1 and CDR2: MDHEN, SYDVKM. The V segment lost 5 bases and the J segment 4 bases; nucleotides outside the gene matches: 8. This CDR3 has 14 amino acids. CDR3 sequence reads: CASSPPGLKYEQYF. CDR3 sequence (DNA): TGTGCCAGCAGTCCTCCGGGACTAAAGTACGAGCAGTACTTC.

This clone appeared a few times. CDR3 amino acids: CASRPGPAGTGELFF. The CDR3 region has the DNA TGTGCCAGCAGACCCGGACCGGCGGGCACCGGGGAGCTGTTTTTT. V usage is TRBV2 and J usage is TRBJ2-2; perhaps TRBD2 as D (5 bases). This CDR3 contains 15 residues. Trimming left V 6 bases short and J 4 bases short, with 15 bases between. Germline CDR1 is SNHLY and CDR2 is FYNNEI.

V is TRBV6-1 and J is TRBJ2-2; 8 bases map to TRBD2. The CDR3 loop spans 16 amino acids. Trimming at V came to 2 bases and at J to 4 bases, leaving 6 bases not matched to a gene. Germline loops: CDR1 MNHNS, CDR2 SASEGT. CDR3 DNA: TGTGCCAGCAGTGAATTCGTAGGGACTAGCACCGGGGAGCTGTTTTTT. Translated: CASSEFVGTSTGELFF.

This clone appeared a few times. The chain couples TRBV19 to TRBJ1-5; 9 bases align to TRBD1. Germline CDR1 and CDR2: LNHDA and SQIVND (reference sequence). The trim removed 6 bases at V and 6 bases at J, leaving 9 bases unmatched. The CDR3 extends over 15 amino acids. CDR3 nucleotides: TGTGCCAGTAGCATTACAGGGGGCGGAGGTCAGCCCCAGCATTTT. Residues: CASSITGGGGQPQHF.

The chain has TRBV28 and TRBJ2-7, with D uncertain. Trimming shortened V by 2 bases and J by 5 bases, and 4 bases separated the two germline ends. The CDR3 sequence is 11 residues long. Germline CDR1 is MDHEN and CDR2 is SYDVKM. The CDR3 nucleotides read TGTGCCAGCAGTTTAAGAGACGAGCAGTACTTC. It translates to CASSLRDEQYF.

This chain uses TRBV27 with TRBJ1-2; 7 bases align to TRBD1. CDR1 and CDR2 (germline): MNHEY, SMNVEV (reference sequence). The CDR3 covers 14 residues. With 8 bases clipped from V and 8 bases from J, the junction kept 14 bases outside the gene matches. CDR3 in amino acids: CASSRQGTRGGYTF. The CDR3 DNA reads as TGTGCCAGCTCCAGACAGGGAACCCGGGGGGGCTACACCTTC.

V and J are TRBV27 and TRBJ2-5; weak D call: TRBD1 (6 bases). There are 15 residues in the CDR3. Germline loops: CDR1 MNHEY, CDR2 SMNVEV (reference sequence). Trimming took 5 bases from V and 5 from J, leaving 18 bases between them. As DNA, the CDR3 is TGTGCCAGCAGTCCCTACAGGGATGGTTCGGAGACCCAGTACTTC. Translation: CASSPYRDGSETQYF.